This T cell receptor beta chain originates from a study of blood T cell repertoires in COVID-19. Study background: The cDNA or gDNA used as material had been derived from T cells, B-cell-depleted T cells, or PBMCs.

Germline assignment: CDR1 SGHAT and CDR2 FQDESV (reference sequence). Between the trimmed V and J ends, which lost 5 bases and 5 bases, there was a span of 12 bases. This CDR3 comprises 13 residues. Profiled with immunoSEQ multiplex PCR; TCRdb holds only in-frame clones, not every one. The table shows about 300,000 clones, with approximately 86% occurring only once. The receptor comes from a man in his 70s with acute or convalescent COVID-19. V usage is TRBV11-1 and J usage is TRBJ1-2; weak D call: TRBD1 (6 bases). The sequenced sample consisted of peripheral blood. CDR3: CASSQDSVYGYTF. CDR3 nucleotide sequence: TGTGCCAGCAGCCAGGACAGCGTATATGGCTACACCTTC.